This TCR beta chain was recorded in a study of Ad26.COV2.S vaccination and SARS-CoV-2 variants. General observations from the study: The analyses of TCR breadth and depth may have understated the size of total T cell responses. Vaccine recipients showed a spike-specific TCR breadth that was higher than in placebo recipients. Similar non-spike TCR breadth was observed in recipients of vaccine and of placebo. Following vaccination, spike-specific CD8+ and CD4+ T cell responses reportedly exhibited substantial breadth.

Some clones are missing from TCRdb's copy, which holds only in-frame ones; the method was immunoSEQ multiplex PCR. The sample shows about 180,000 clones, 87% of them seen only once. Germline V gives CDR1 WNHNN, CDR2 SYGVQD (reference sequence). Trimming shortened V by 1 base and J by 0 bases, and 5 bases separated the two germline ends. The CDR3 contains 14 residues. In the case of this clone: Its antigen is still unknown.

The sequenced sample was peripheral blood, obtained after recovery from COVID-19. The chain is built from TRBV10-1 and TRBJ2-3; D not resolved. The source is a human donor who had recovered from COVID-19. CDR3 bases: TGCGCCAGCAGTGAGTATCGAAGCACAGATACGCAGTATTTT. Protein product: CASSEYRSTDTQYF.